This TCR beta chain appears in the sequencing data of a study of T cells after yellow fever vaccination. General observations from the study: Of the clonotypes, a small share occurred in both CD4 and CD8 compartments. Repertoires obtained by FACS sorting could include abundant clonotypes that entered as contaminants from the bulk population. Re-detected after boosting: most primary clones, approximately 97% of CD4 and under 90% of CD8.

This clonotype was observed a handful of times. Its antigen is undetermined. Being one base from a much bigger clone, this may be a read error. Trimming removed 0 bases from V and 1 base from J, with 4 bases in between. The CDR3 extends over 14 amino acids. Germline CDR1 SGHRS, CDR2 YFSETQ. One entry per CDR3 protein, called by TCRdb with MiXCR from the 5' RACE reads. The sample carries approximately 300,000 distinct CDR3 sequences, about 10% recorded once. This chain links TRBV5-1 with TRBJ2-2; D not resolved. Material: CD4+ T cells sorted from PBMCs, obtained 45 days after the yellow fever booster vaccination. This clonotype was obtained from a man between 18 and 35 years old who received the YFV17D yellow fever vaccine. CDR3 region: CASSLGENTGELFF. In nucleotides, the CDR3 is TGCGCCAGCAGCTTGGGAGAGAACACCGGGGAGCTGTTTTTT.